The entry below gives a single TCR beta chain sequence along with its context. Its antigen is not identified. The sample is drawn from a study of blood T cells in healthy people across ages. The sample, around 10 milliliters of peripheral blood, was drawn from each donor. Next came a second PCR, run for 7 to 11 cycles, which used a sample-barcoded 5' primer along with a J-beta primer mix. From the 5' RACE reads, TCRdb called clonotypes with MiXCR, one entry per CDR3 protein. This sample has approximately 1,000,000 distinct CDR3 sequences, with 40% to 50% found just once. Study results and limitations: Donor CMV infection status was unknown, possibly confounding age-related changes in expanded clonotypes. Samples with more naive T cells showed higher observed beta diversity.

The CDR3 loop spans 14 amino acids. Trimming removed 1 base from V and 5 bases from J; junction bases left unmatched: 2. CDR1 is DFQATT and CDR2 is SNEGSKA in the germline V gene (reference sequence). Source material: blood. This clonotype originated in a woman in her sixties or seventies in good health. This chain joins TRBV20-1 and TRBJ2-1, with 10 nucleotides matching TRBD2. CDR3 in amino acids: CSARASGRDNEQFF. The CDR3 DNA sequence: TGCAGTGCTAGAGCTAGCGGGAGAGACAATGAGCAGTTCTTC.